This entry concerns a single T cell receptor (beta chain). What it binds is unknown. This CDR3 has 11 residues. Germline V gene data show CDR1 as SGHTA and CDR2 as FQGNSA. Trimming shortened V by 5 bases and J by 5 bases, and 6 bases separated the two germline ends. The data belong to a study of glioma-infiltrating T cells. Study findings and constraints: Very few CDR3 sequences were shared between tissue and blood.

TCR alpha and beta CDR3 regions were amplified from RNA using iRepertoire nested multiplex PCR. Tissue mRNA or PBMC total RNA, roughly 100-400 ng, went into one-step reverse transcription and amplification. TCRdb independently ran MiXCR on the multiplex PCR reads; one entry per CDR3 protein. The table includes around 20,000 distinct CDR3 sequences, 20% to 25% detected once. The chain employs TRBV7-2 and TRBJ2-5, with D uncertain. The sequence came from a human donor with low-grade glioma or glioblastoma, undergoing nonglioma brain surgery, or in good health (not recorded which). The source material was glioma tissue, nonneoplastic brain tissue, or PBMCs (not recorded which). The CDR3 DNA reads TGTGCCAGCAGCGCGCTCGAGACCCAGTACTTC. As protein: CASSALETQYF. The full variable domain, with the rest looked up from reference TRBV7-2 and TRBJ2-5, is GAGVSQSPSNKVTEKGKDVELRCDPISGHTALYWYRQSLGQGLEFLIYFQGNSAPDKSGLPSDRFSAERTGGSVSTLTIQRTQQEDSAVYLCASSALETQYFGPGTRLLVL.